The source of this TCR beta chain is a study of vaccination and CD4 T cells after COVID-19. Study in general: Stimuli were overlapping spike peptide pools of SARS-CoV-2 and three common cold coronaviruses (HCoV-NL63, HCoV-OC43, HCoV-229E).

Remarks on this clonotype: The antigen is not known.

The CDR3 is made up of 14 amino acids. Per the germline V gene, CDR1 is SGHAT and CDR2 is FQNNGV. V was shortened by 5 bases and J by 7 bases, with 15 bases between the two germline ends. Once obtained from cultured CD4+ T cells, the DNA was sequenced using the Oncomine TCR Beta short-read assay. It was from cultured CD4+ T cells that genomic DNA was extracted. TCRdb reprocessed the PCR reads with MiXCR, giving one entry per CDR3 protein. Here the sample spans over 7,500 distinct CDR3 sequences, under 55% being singletons. The treatment denotes: approximately 10-day PBMC culture with coronavirus spike peptide pools or control peptides (ViraFEST assay). Gathered ahead of the COVID-19 pandemic (2011-2018) were the CD4+ T cells of the unexposed donor. Each well held over 1.5 million PBMCs in IL-2 (roughly 10 IU/ml) medium with roughly 9.7 ug/ml peptide pools.

The chain joins TRBV11-2 to TRBJ1-5; a weak D match, TRBD1 (5 bases). The sequenced sample was CD4+ T cells from blood, cultured in vitro. This TCR was recovered from a human donor in good health. The CDR3 DNA reads TGTGCCAGCAGCCTGGGGCAGTCGGGGCAGCCCCAGCATTTT. It codes for CASSLGQSGQPQHF. Complete variable domain (other parts from reference TRBV11-2 and TRBJ1-5): EAGVAQSPRYKIIEKRQSVAFWCNPISGHATLYWYQQILGQGPKLLIQFQNNGVVDDSQLPKDRFSAERLKGVDSTLKIQPAKLEDSAVYLCASSLGQSGQPQHFGDGTRLSIL.